This T cell receptor (beta chain) was captured by sequencing in a study of cytomegalovirus exposure and HLA in healthy donors. Study conclusions and caveats: Most TCR beta V segments were productive about 90% or about 30% of the time in an earlier analysis. More than 15,000 TCR beta sequences were associated with HLA alleles at 0.05 false discovery rate in a later analysis. Reports indicated that the classifier achieved high specificity and sensitivity in diagnosing cytomegalovirus status.

Note on this clone: What it recognizes is unknown.

60 Vbeta and 13 Jbeta primers were used in PCR. Some clones are missing from TCRdb's copy, which holds only in-frame ones; the method was immunoSEQ multiplex PCR. Of approximately 97,000 clones in the sample, roughly 85% were seen once. Sequencing was performed on PBMCs. This TCR came from a man aged 35 to 55 in good health and CMV-seronegative.

CDR3 in DNA: TGTGCCAGCAGCACAGTTCTAGCGGGAATCACAGATACGCAGTATTTT. This gives the protein CASSTVLAGITDTQYF. The chain uses TRBV7-2 and TRBJ2-3, with 9 nucleotides matching TRBD2. The CDR3 sequence is 16 residues long. The trim removed 5 bases at V and 2 bases at J, leaving 8 bases unmatched. Germline lookup yields CDR1 SGHTA and CDR2 FQGNSA.